The 11 T cell receptor beta chains below come from one sample, sequenced in a study of graft-versus-host responses after intestinal transplantation. Some clones are missing from TCRdb's copy, which holds only in-frame ones; the method was immunoSEQ multiplex PCR. The repertoire includes tens of thousands of clones, over 85% of them detected once, and 6.5% to 8% sits in the top ten. The sample here was bone marrow, taken approximately 700 days after intestinal transplantation. These receptors originate from a human patient who received an intestinal transplant, so some T cells may come from the graft donor.

This clone was seen a handful of times. The chain has TRBV30 and TRBJ1-4; 7 bases line up with TRBD1. CDR1 is GTSNPN, CDR2 SVGIG, per germline (reference sequence). Trimming at V came to 5 bases and at J to 9 bases, leaving 9 bases not matched to a gene. The CDR3 contains 13 residues. The CDR3 loop reads CAWAQGREKKLFF. For the CDR3, the DNA is TGTGCCTGGGCACAGGGGAGAGAGAAAAAACTGTTTTTT.

This chain connects TRBV5-1 to TRBJ1-1; D gene uncertain. Per the germline V gene, CDR1 is SGHRS and CDR2 is YFSETQ. The CDR3 extends over 14 amino acids. V was pared by 0 bases and J by 4 bases, with 10 bases between. The CDR3 DNA is TGCGCCAGCAGCTTGGCTGGCGAGGGCACTGAAGCTTTCTTT. The encoded protein is CASSLAGEGTEAFF.

This clone has just a few counts. The chain employs TRBV2 and TRBJ1-2, with D unresolved. Germline values: CDR1 SNHLY, CDR2 FYNNEI. The CDR3 has 13 amino acids. Trimming removed 5 bases at V and 8 bases at J, with 15 bases between. The CDR3: CASSPGQPRGYTF. The CDR3 DNA sequence: TGTGCCAGCAGTCCGGGCCAACCGAGGGGCTACACCTTC.

With regard to this clone: A read error may produce the germline difference seen at one junction end. DNA of the CDR3: TGTGCCATCAGTGAGTCCCTAGCGGGAGGGTACAATGTTATCTTC. This translates into CAISESLAGGYNVIF. The chain carries TRBV10-3 and TRBJ2-1; 12 bases agree with TRBD2. The CDR3 spans 15 residues. CDR1 is ENHRY, CDR2 SYGVKD, per germline.

The chain recombines TRBV12-5 with TRBJ1-5; D gene uncertain. CDR1 and CDR2 (germline): LGHNT, FRNRAP. CDR3 length equals 15 residues. V lost 0 bases to trimming and J lost 4 bases, with 10 bases between them. CDR3 sequence (DNA): TGTGCTAGTGGTTTGGTACTTCGAGGAAATCAGCCCCAGCATTTT. Amino acid sequence: CASGLVLRGNQPQHF.

The chain has TRBV9 and TRBJ1-3, with a tentative D call TRBD1 (6 bases). V was clipped by 1 base and J by 3 bases, with 17 bases between them. Germline CDR1 reads SGDLS; CDR2 reads YYNGEE. The CDR3 length is 17 residues. The CDR3 region has the DNA TGTGCCAGCAGCGTAAACCCCCGCGAGGGGGTTGGAAACACCATATATTTT. This translates into CASSVNPREGVGNTIYF.

The V and J genes are TRBV29-1 and TRBJ2-7; TRBD2 is a possible D gene (5 bases). Germline values: CDR1 SQVTM, CDR2 ANQGSEA. Trimming took 7 bases from V and 4 from J, leaving 20 bases between them. The CDR3 extends over 14 amino acids. CDR3 sequence: CSASLLNGEYEQYF. CDR3 DNA: TGCAGCGCCAGTCTACTTAACGGGGAGTACGAGCAGTACTTC.

The chain employs TRBV6-5 and TRBJ2-7, with D possibly being TRBD1 (6 bases). V was cut by 0 bases and J by 0 bases, with 12 bases left in between. The CDR3 loop spans 16 amino acids. Germline-derived CDR1 and CDR2 are MNHEY and SVGAGI. The CDR3 region is CASSYSTGTHSYEQYF. Here the CDR3 DNA reads TGTGCCAGCAGTTACTCAACCGGGACACACTCCTACGAGCAGTACTTC.

The V and J genes are TRBV15 and TRBJ1-1; 8 bases align to TRBD1. The CDR3 is made up of 16 amino acids. With V trimmed by 0 bases and J by 2 bases, 5 bases remained unmatched. Per germline, CDR1 LNHNV and CDR2 YYDKDF (reference sequence). The CDR3: CATSREDRALNTEAFF. The CDR3 DNA reads as TGTGCCACCAGCAGAGAGGACAGGGCCTTAAACACTGAAGCTTTCTTT.

The chain uses TRBV7-9 and TRBJ2-3; 8 bases map to TRBD2. The CDR3 totals 17 residues. The germline CDR1 and CDR2 sequences are SEHNR and FQNEAQ (reference sequence). Unmatched junction bases numbered 13, after V lost 5 bases and J lost 3 bases. The CDR3 loop reads CASSKPNSGVMTDTQYF. CDR3 in DNA: TGTGCCAGCAGCAAACCCAATAGCGGGGTTATGACAGATACGCAGTATTTT.

V usage is TRBV28 and J usage is TRBJ2-3; 11 nucleotides line up with TRBD2. CDR1 is MDHEN, CDR2 SYDVKM, per germline. V lost 3 bases and J lost 0; bases outside the gene matches: 8. The CDR3 spans 18 residues. The CDR3 nucleotides read TGTGCCAGCAGTTTCGTTTGGACTAGCGGGCCTAGCACAGATACGCAGTATTTT. It encodes CASSFVWTSGPSTDTQYF. The variable domain in full, with the rest retrieved from reference TRBV28 and TRBJ2-3, is DVKVTQSSRYLVKRTGEKVFLECVQDMDHENMFWYRQDPGLGLRLIYFSYDVKMKEKGDIPEGYSVSREKKERFSLILESASTNQTSMYLCASSFVWTSGPSTDTQYFGPGTRLTVL.